These T cell receptor beta chains were read from a single sample in a study of blood T cell repertoires in COVID-19. TCRdb keeps only in-frame clones here, not all; method: immunoSEQ multiplex PCR. The data contain approximately 97,000 clones, 90% of them singletons. The sequenced sample consisted of peripheral blood. The receptor source for this set is a man aged 55 to 70 with acute or convalescent COVID-19. CDR3s include the opening cysteine and the closing phenylalanine or tryptophan. A D gene is named only where the DNA matches it firmly. Where a row states a size, it is once, few, many or the class of an expanded clone; other rows omit it.

size	V	J	D	CDR3	DNA
NA	TRBV29-1	TRBJ1-2	NA	CSVDRVRNYGYTF	TGCAGCGTTGACCGGGTCCGTAACTATGGCTACACCTTC
NA	TRBV11-3	TRBJ1-1	TRBD1	CASSLPDRGPDTEAFF	TGTGCCAGCAGCTTACCGGACAGGGGGCCGGACACTGAAGCTTTCTTT
NA	TRBV5-1	TRBJ2-7	TRBD1	CASSPGDRTYEQYF	TGCGCCAGCAGTCCCGGGGACAGAACCTACGAGCAGTACTTC
few	TRBV6-1	TRBJ1-3	TRBD1	CASSDRTGGTGNTIYF	TGTGCCAGCAGTGATAGGACAGGGGGAACTGGAAACACCATATATTTT
few	TRBV5-6	TRBJ2-7	TRBD1	CASSWLAPRTGTYEQYF	TGTGCCAGCAGCTGGTTGGCCCCCCGGACAGGTACCTACGAGCAGTACTTC
NA	TRBV2	TRBJ1-4	NA	CASSLGGTAEKLFF	TGTGCCAGCAGTTTAGGGGGAACCGCGGAAAAACTGTTTTTT
NA	TRBV6-5	TRBJ1-5	TRBD1	CASTLTGGYQPQHF	TGTGCCAGCACCCTGACAGGGGGGTATCAGCCCCAGCATTTT
NA	TRBV6-6	TRBJ2-2	TRBD1	CASSSGQGANTGELFF	TGTGCCAGCAGTTCGGGACAGGGGGCCAACACCGGGGAGCTGTTTTTT
NA	TRBV19	TRBJ1-1	TRBD1	CASSIQVSQGPGVAFF	TGTGCCAGTAGTATTCAAGTCTCACAGGGGCCGGGGGTAGCTTTCTTT
NA	TRBV11-2	TRBJ2-1	TRBD2	CASPRGANKDEQFF	TGTGCCAGTCCGCGGGGGGCGAACAAGGATGAGCAGTTCTTC
NA	TRBV7-6	TRBJ2-5	TRBD1	CASSLGDRVWETQYF	TGTGCCAGCAGCCTAGGGGACAGGGTATGGGAGACCCAGTACTTC
NA	TRBV10-2	TRBJ2-3	TRBD1	CASRANRGRAHTQYF	TGCGCCAGCAGAGCCAACAGGGGCAGAGCCCATACGCAGTATTTT
NA	TRBV25-1	TRBJ1-1	TRBD1	CASGVGTGFRVEAFF	TGTGCCAGCGGGGTTGGGACAGGCTTCAGAGTCGAAGCTTTCTTT